These 20 T cell receptor beta chains share one sample of origin, sequenced in a study of siplizumab effects on memory and regulatory T cells. Profiling relied on immunoSEQ multiplex PCR, and the TCRdb table lists in-frame clones only, not all of them. The sample holds approximately 94,000 clones; about 91% are singletons and the top ten take 0.14% to 0.15%. Sequencing used CD4+ T cells sorted from blood. Every receptor here comes from a human donor in good health.

The chain combines TRBV19 with TRBJ1-2; D is ambiguous. V lost 7 bases and J 4 bases, leaving 16 bases between the germline ends. The germline V gene encodes CDR1 LNHDA and CDR2 SQIVND (reference sequence). CDR3 size: 14 residues. DNA of the CDR3: TGTGCCAGTAATCACCTAGCTGGAGGCTATGGCTACACCTTC. Protein sequence: CASNHLAGGYGYTF.

The genes are TRBV6-1 and TRBJ2-2; the D gene is possibly TRBD2 (6 bases). The CDR3 has 15 residues. Germline V gene lookup returns CDR1 MNHNS and CDR2 SASEGT. Trimming shortened V by 10 bases and J by 3 bases, and 18 bases separated the two germline ends. The CDR3 loop reads CATKGEVGYTGELFF. CDR3 bases: TGTGCCACCAAAGGGGAGGTGGGCTACACCGGGGAGCTGTTTTTT.

This clone was seen a handful of times. The chain links TRBV7-2 to TRBJ2-1, with D uncertain. The CDR3 length is 10 residues. Germline V CDR1 and CDR2: SGHTA, FQGNSA. Trimming shortened V by 3 bases and J by 8 bases, and 2 bases separated the two germline ends. In DNA, the CDR3 is TGTGCCAGCAGCTTCGATGAGCAGTTCTTC. This gives the protein CASSFDEQFF.

This rearrangement joins TRBV19 to TRBJ2-5; D not resolved. Germline CDR1 reads LNHDA; CDR2 reads SQIVND (reference sequence). This CDR3 spans 14 amino acids. V lost 4 bases, J lost 0 bases, and 9 bases lay in between. The CDR3 loop is CASSTVGYQETQYF. CDR3 in DNA: TGTGCCAGTAGTACCGTGGGGTACCAAGAGACCCAGTACTTC.

The CDR3 DNA reads TGTGCCAGCAGTTGGGACAGTAACACCGGGGAGCTGTTTTTT. Protein product: CASSWDSNTGELFF. The rearrangement links TRBV11-3 to TRBJ2-2, with 7 bases aligning to TRBD1. Germline-derived CDR1 and CDR2 are SGHNT and YENEEA. The CDR3 extends over 14 amino acids. The V gene end was trimmed by 6 bases and the J gene end by 2 bases; junction bases not matched to a gene: 3.

This chain links TRBV11-2 with TRBJ2-3; a weak D match, TRBD1 (6 bases). Between the trimmed V and J ends, which lost 5 bases and 0 bases, there was a span of 12 bases. The CDR3 covers 15 residues. Germline CDR1 is SGHAT and CDR2 is FQNNGV. The CDR3 nucleotides are TGTGCCAGCAGCCCCAGGGGATTTAGCACAGATACGCAGTATTTT. Translating it yields CASSPRGFSTDTQYF.

The chain has TRBV11-2 and TRBJ1-4; maybe TRBD1 (5 bases). The CDR3 is 15 residues long. Trimming left V 1 base short and J 0 bases short, with 6 bases between. Germline CDR1 is SGHAT and CDR2 is FQNNGV. The DNA of the CDR3 is TGTGCCAGCAGCTTAGGCAGGGCAACTAATGAAAAACTGTTTTTT. The encoded protein is CASSLGRATNEKLFF.

A single count supports this clone. V and J are TRBV4-2 and TRBJ2-7, with D unclear. V gave up 0 bases and J gave up 0 bases, with 6 bases separating them. The germline CDR1 and CDR2 sequences are LGHNA and YNFKEQ. This CDR3 is 14 amino acids long. Written as DNA, the CDR3 is TGTGCCAGCAGCCAAGATCTTCTCTCCTACGAGCAGTACTTC. This codes for CASSQDLLSYEQYF.

In this sample, this clone turned up once. This chain connects TRBV7-3 to TRBJ2-5; 9 nucleotides agree with TRBD2. Germline assignment: CDR1 SGHTA and CDR2 FQGTGA. V was pared by 5 bases and J by 3 bases, with 10 bases of the junction left unmatched. CDR3 length: 16 amino acids. CDR3 protein: CASSGGTSYLEETQYF. CDR3 bases: TGTGCCAGCAGCGGTGGGACTAGCTATTTGGAAGAGACCCAGTACTTC.

CDR3 loop: CASSQTGYNEQFF. DNA of the CDR3: TGCGCCAGCAGTCAAACAGGTTACAATGAGCAGTTCTTC. The rearrangement joins TRBV23-1 to TRBJ2-1, with D possibly being TRBD1 (5 bases). TRBV23-1 is treated as an ORF (open reading frame) with a function not yet certain. Trimming took off 2 bases at V and 4 bases at J, with 6 bases between the two ends. CDR3 length: 13 residues.

The V and J genes are TRBV5-1 and TRBJ2-7, with D perhaps TRBD1 (5 bases). Germline V CDR1 and CDR2: SGHRS, YFSETQ. V was trimmed by 0 bases and J by 6 bases, leaving 13 bases between them. This CDR3 is 14 amino acids long. CDR3 nucleotides: TGCGCCAGCAGCTTGGGGACAACCACCTCCGAGCAGTACTTC. Protein sequence: CASSLGTTTSEQYF.

This clone was detected once. Here the CDR3 DNA reads TGCGCCAGCAGCCTAACAGGGGTAGGGGGCTACACCTTC. Its protein is CASSLTGVGGYTF. The V and J genes are TRBV4-1 and TRBJ1-2; 7 nucleotides line up with TRBD1. The CDR3 is made up of 13 amino acids. CDR1 and CDR2 (germline): MGHRA, YSYEKL. V lost 4 bases to trimming and J lost 8 bases; unmatched junction nucleotides: 7.

In DNA form, the CDR3 reads TGTGCCAGCAGCGCCAGACAGGGGGCCAATTCACCCCTCCACTTT. It translates to CASSARQGANSPLHF. The rearrangement links TRBV7-9 to TRBJ1-6; TRBD1 agrees at 10 bases. There are 15 residues in the CDR3. Germline values: CDR1 SEHNR, CDR2 FQNEAQ (reference sequence). V trimming: 5 bases; J trimming: 7 bases; junction bases outside the gene matches: 5.

The chain combines TRBV19 with TRBJ2-1, with 8 positions matching TRBD2. With V trimmed by 7 bases and J by 7 bases, 9 bases remained unmatched. The V gene's germline CDR1 is LNHDA and CDR2 SQIVND (reference sequence). The CDR3 extends over 14 amino acids. As DNA, the CDR3 is TGTGCCAGTAAGCGGGGGCCGGCCCTTAATGAGCAGTTCTTC. It codes for CASKRGPALNEQFF.

The chain uses TRBV5-5 and TRBJ1-4, with 7 bases that match TRBD1. This CDR3 is built from 14 residues. Looked up from germline, CDR1 is SGHKS and CDR2 is YYEKEE (reference sequence). The junction had 5 bases not matched to a gene; V was cut back by 4 bases and J by 5 bases. The CDR3 region is CASSHRDSNEKLFF. In DNA, the CDR3 is TGTGCCAGCAGCCACCGGGACAGCAATGAAAAACTGTTTTTT.

The rearrangement joins TRBV7-3 to TRBJ1-1; D possibly corresponds to TRBD1 (5 bases). CDR1 is SGHTA, CDR2 FQGTGA, per germline. Trimming left V 7 bases short and J 4 bases short, with 13 bases between. The CDR3 is made up of 13 amino acids. CDR3 DNA: TGTGCCAGCACTCCGGGGGTTCTCACTGAAGCTTTCTTT. It is translated as CASTPGVLTEAFF.

This CDR3 reads CASSPGGAPNTEAFF. CDR3 in DNA: TGTGCCAGTAGCCCCGGCGGGGCCCCGAACACTGAAGCTTTCTTT. The chain employs TRBV19 and TRBJ1-1; weak D call: TRBD1 (5 bases). CDR1 is LNHDA and CDR2 is SQIVND in the germline V gene (reference sequence). This CDR3 has 15 residues. Trimming left V 6 bases short and J 1 base short, with 15 bases between.

The V call is TRBV7-3, the J call TRBJ1-1; no clear D gene. Germline values: CDR1 SGHTA, CDR2 FQGTGA. There are 14 residues in the CDR3. With 5 bases removed from V and 4 bases from J, the gap between germline ends came to 14 bases. The DNA for the CDR3 is TGTGCCAGCAGCCAAAACCCTGCAGCCACTGAAGCTTTCTTT. Translating it yields CASSQNPAATEAFF.

This clone was seen more than once but under ten times. The CDR3 DNA follows: TGTGCCAGCAGCTTCGCTCCGGGACGTAGTAATTCACCCCTCCACTTT. Its protein is CASSFAPGRSNSPLHF. This sequence joins TRBV13 and TRBJ1-6; a weak D match, TRBD1 (5 bases). The ends were cut back, 3 bases at V and 6 bases at J, with 15 bases in the middle. The CDR3 has 16 residues. CDR1 is PRHDT and CDR2 is FYEKMQ in the germline V gene (reference sequence).

V usage is TRBV7-2 and J usage is TRBJ1-4; D not certain. CDR3 length: 15 residues. Trimming left V 4 bases short and J 7 bases short, with 16 bases between. Germline V gives CDR1 SGHTA, CDR2 FQGNSA. CDR3 sequence: CASSSGSQVGEKLFF. CDR3 sequence (DNA): TGTGCCAGCAGCTCCGGGAGCCAAGTAGGTGAAAAACTGTTTTTT.